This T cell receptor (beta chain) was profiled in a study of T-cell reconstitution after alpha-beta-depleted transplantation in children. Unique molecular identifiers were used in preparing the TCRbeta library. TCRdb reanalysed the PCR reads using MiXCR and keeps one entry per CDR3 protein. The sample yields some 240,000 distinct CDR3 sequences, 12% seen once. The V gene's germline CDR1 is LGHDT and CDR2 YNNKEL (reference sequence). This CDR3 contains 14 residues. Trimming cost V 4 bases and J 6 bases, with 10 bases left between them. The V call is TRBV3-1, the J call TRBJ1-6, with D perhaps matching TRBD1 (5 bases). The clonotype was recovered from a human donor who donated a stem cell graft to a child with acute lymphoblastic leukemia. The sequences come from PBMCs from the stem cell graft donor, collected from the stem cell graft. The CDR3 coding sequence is TGTGCCAGCAGCCGAACAGGAATTAATTCACCCCTCCACTTT. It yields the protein CASSRTGINSPLHF.